Each of the 24 T cell receptor beta chains below was sequenced from the same sample in a study of cytomegalovirus exposure and HLA in healthy donors. Primers for the PCR totalled 60 Vbeta and 13 Jbeta. TCRdb's copy holds only in-frame clones and misses some; the assay was immunoSEQ multiplex PCR. The table includes about 200,000 clones, roughly four fifths detected once. Sequencing was performed on PBMCs. Receptors were obtained from a woman aged 40 to 49 in good health and CMV-seronegative.

The chain couples TRBV7-2 to TRBJ1-1, with TRBD1 identical over 7 bases. With 2 bases clipped from V and 2 bases from J, the junction kept 11 bases outside the gene matches. The germline V gene encodes CDR1 SGHTA and CDR2 FQGNSA. The CDR3 length is 17 residues. CDR3 amino acids: CASSLWPPGQINTEAFF. The CDR3 region has the DNA TGTGCCAGCAGCTTATGGCCCCCGGGACAGATCAACACTGAAGCTTTCTTT.

The rearrangement joins TRBV5-1 to TRBJ2-7, with D hard to call. The CDR3 runs to 14 residues. Between the trimmed V and J ends, which lost 5 bases and 5 bases, there was a span of 17 bases. Germline-derived CDR1 and CDR2 are SGHRS and YFSETQ. CDR3 nucleotide sequence: TGCGCCAGCAGGGAGTTAGCCAAGAATGACGAGCAGTACTTC. It translates to CASRELAKNDEQYF.

V and J are TRBV7-6 and TRBJ2-1, with 7 bases aligning to TRBD1. The CDR3 extends over 18 amino acids. The V segment lost 4 bases and the J segment 2 bases; nucleotides outside the gene matches: 14. Germline CDR1 and CDR2: SGHVS and FNYEAQ. In nucleotides, the CDR3 is TGTGCCAGCAGCTCGACTACCCCCGGGACAGACACCTACAATGAGCAGTTCTTC. This translates into CASSSTTPGTDTYNEQFF.

CDR3 loop: CASSLLSLYNEQFF. CDR3 DNA sequence: TGTGCCAGCAGTTTATTATCCCTTTACAATGAGCAGTTCTTC. The chain has TRBV27 and TRBJ2-1; unclear D gene. The V and J ends lost 1 base and 4 bases respectively, with 8 bases between them. Per the germline V gene, CDR1 is MNHEY and CDR2 is SMNVEV (reference sequence). This CDR3 contains 14 residues.

V usage is TRBV18 and J usage is TRBJ2-2; the match to TRBD2 covers 9 bases. Germline values: CDR1 KGHSH, CDR2 LQKENI. The CDR3 has 16 residues. V shed 3 bases and J 6 bases; nucleotides not matched to a gene: 8. The CDR3 nucleotides are TGTGCCAGCTCACCGTTACCGGGACTAGCTTCCGGGGAGCTGTTTTTT. It translates to CASSPLPGLASGELFF.

This sequence joins TRBV4-1 and TRBJ2-1; D is possibly TRBD2 (6 bases). CDR3 length: 13 amino acids. Germline values: CDR1 MGHRA, CDR2 YSYEKL. The V and J ends lost 2 bases and 8 bases respectively, with 10 bases between them. The CDR3 bases are TGCGCCAGCAGCCAATCACTAGCACATGAGCAGTTCTTC. Amino acid sequence: CASSQSLAHEQFF.

This clone has just one count. This chain links TRBV19 with TRBJ2-7; D is perhaps TRBD1 (5 bases). CDR3 length: 13 residues. Trimming removed 11 bases from V and 3 bases from J, with 17 bases in between. CDR1 and CDR2 from the germline V gene are LNHDA and SQIVND (reference sequence). The CDR3 DNA is TGTGCCGCGCGATCTAGGGGAAGCTACGAGCAGTACTTC. This encodes CAARSRGSYEQYF.

The rearrangement uses TRBV7-2 and TRBJ2-7; 8 bases line up with TRBD2. The CDR3 spans 15 residues. Germline V lookup: CDR1 SGHTA, CDR2 FQGNSA. The J segment lost 3 bases and the V segment lost 5 bases, leaving 9 bases of the junction unmatched. The CDR3 bases are TGTGCCAGCAGCCGAGCCGGGACTAGTATCTACGAGCAGTACTTC. Translation: CASSRAGTSIYEQYF.

This clone appeared once. The junction differs from germline at one of its ends, possibly a read error. V usage is TRBV6-6 and J usage is TRBJ1-1; no reliable D call. The germline V gene has CDR1 MNHNY and CDR2 SVGAGI (reference sequence). The CDR3 consists of 14 residues. CDR3 sequence (DNA): TGTGCCGGCAGCGCCGGGTTACTGAATACTGAAGCTTTCTTT. Translation: CAGSAGLLNTEAFF.

The chain joins TRBV10-3 to TRBJ1-3; D may be TRBD1 (6 bases). V lost 2 bases and J lost 4, with 9 bases in between. The CDR3 has 14 residues. The germline V gene encodes CDR1 ENHRY and CDR2 SYGVKD. This CDR3 is CAISETGTGNTIYF. In DNA, the CDR3 is TGTGCCATCAGTGAGACCGGGACAGGAAACACCATATATTTT.

The chain uses TRBV10-2 and TRBJ2-5, with 9 bases that match TRBD2. CDR1 WSHSY and CDR2 SAAADI come from the germline V gene. The CDR3 sequence is 15 residues long. The J segment lost 3 bases and the V segment lost 3 bases, leaving 5 bases of the junction unmatched. CDR3 in amino acids: CASSDERGVKETQYF. The CDR3, as DNA: TGCGCCAGCAGTGACGAGCGGGGGGTAAAAGAGACCCAGTACTTC.

CDR3 bases: TGTGCCAGCTCAATACAGGGAAGGCAACAAGAGACCCAGTACTTC. Translation gives CASSIQGRQQETQYF. The rearrangement uses TRBV6-5 and TRBJ2-5; possibly TRBD1 for D (6 bases). The CDR3 has 15 amino acids. The germline V and J ends were trimmed by 8 bases and 2 bases, with 18 bases remaining between them. Germline assignment: CDR1 MNHEY and CDR2 SVGAGI.

V usage is TRBV28 and J usage is TRBJ2-3; possible D gene TRBD2, 5 bases. The germline V gene encodes CDR1 MDHEN and CDR2 SYDVKM. This CDR3 is built from 14 residues. The V and J ends lost 4 bases and 5 bases respectively, with 13 bases between them. The CDR3 here is CASSSRLRGDTQYF. In DNA, the CDR3 is TGTGCCAGCAGTTCGCGACTACGGGGAGATACGCAGTATTTT. The complete variable domain, with remaining parts taken from reference TRBV28 and TRBJ2-3, reads DVKVTQSSRYLVKRTGEKVFLECVQDMDHENMFWYRQDPGLGLRLIYFSYDVKMKEKGDIPEGYSVSREKKERFSLILESASTNQTSMYLCASSSRLRGDTQYFGPGTRLTVL.

Only one count was recorded for this clone. The J gene is TRBJ2-2, the V gene TRBV11-1, with 8 bases matching TRBD1. Germline lookup yields CDR1 SGHAT and CDR2 FQDESV (reference sequence). This CDR3 has 14 residues. V shed 5 bases and J 6 bases; nucleotides not matched to a gene: 5. The CDR3, as DNA: TGTGCCAGCAGCCGACAGGGGACGGCCGGGGAGCTGTTTTTT. Translation gives CASSRQGTAGELFF. Full variable domain (outside the CDR3, taken from reference TRBV11-1 and TRBJ2-2): EAEVAQSPRYKITEKSQAVAFWCDPISGHATLYWYRQILGQGPELLVQFQDESVVDDSQLPKDRFSAERLKGVDSTLKIQPAELGDSAMYLCASSRQGTAGELFFGEGSRLTVL.

CDR3 residues: CASSPRLAETYEQYF. For the CDR3, the DNA is TGCGCCAGCAGCCCCAGACTAGCGGAAACCTACGAGCAGTACTTC. The rearrangement joins TRBV4-1 to TRBJ2-7; TRBD2 aligns across 9 bases. The junction had 6 bases not matched to a gene; V was cut back by 4 bases and J by 2 bases. CDR1 and CDR2 (germline): MGHRA, YSYEKL. The CDR3 length is 15 residues.

This chain joins TRBV7-9 and TRBJ2-1, with D perhaps matching TRBD1 (5 bases). The germline V gene has CDR1 SEHNR and CDR2 FQNEAQ (reference sequence). The germline V and J ends were trimmed by 0 bases and 8 bases, with 11 bases remaining between them. The CDR3 has 14 residues. The DNA for the CDR3 is TGTGCCAGCAGCTTAGCGACAGTGGCCGATGAGCAGTTCTTC. It codes for CASSLATVADEQFF. Looking up the rest from reference TRBV7-9 and TRBJ2-1 gives the full variable domain: DTGVSQNPRHKITKRGQNVTFRCDPISEHNRLYWYRQTLGQGPEFLTYFQNEAQLEKSRLLSDRFSAERPKGSFSTLEIQRTEQGDSAMYLCASSLATVADEQFFGPGTRLTVL.

V usage is TRBV9 and J usage is TRBJ1-2, with D maybe TRBD1 (5 bases). Germline V gene data show CDR1 as SGDLS and CDR2 as YYNGEE. Trimming left V 0 bases short and J 4 bases short, with 10 bases between. CDR3 length: 14 residues. The CDR3 coding sequence is TGTGCCAGCAGCGTAGATCTTACAGGCTATGGCTACACCTTC. It translates to CASSVDLTGYGYTF.

The chain employs TRBV30 and TRBJ2-3, with 12 bases that match TRBD2. Germline trimming cut 3 bases from V and 2 bases from J; bases unmatched to any gene: 9. There are 17 residues in the CDR3. The germline CDR1 and CDR2 sequences are GTSNPN and SVGIG (reference sequence). CDR3: CAWSASGRAEITDTQYF. The CDR3 bases are TGTGCCTGGAGCGCTAGCGGGAGGGCCGAGATCACAGATACGCAGTATTTT.

The V call is TRBV7-2, the J call TRBJ2-5, with 7 nucleotides matching TRBD1. CDR1 is SGHTA, CDR2 FQGNSA, per germline. V dropped 5 bases and J dropped 5; count of bases not matched to a gene: 5. The CDR3 has 13 amino acids. In DNA form, the CDR3 reads TGTGCCAGCAGCCCGGACAGGAAGGAGACCCAGTACTTC. This translates into CASSPDRKETQYF.

This clone appeared a few times. The rearrangement uses TRBV11-2 and TRBJ1-2, with D maybe TRBD1 (5 bases). V was cut by 6 bases and J by 0 bases, with 26 bases left in between. CDR1 is SGHAT and CDR2 is FQNNGV in the germline V gene. CDR3 size: 19 residues. In DNA, the CDR3 is TGTGCCAGCAGACATTATTGGCTCACAGGACCTTCTTCTAACTATGGCTACACCTTC. It yields the protein CASRHYWLTGPSSNYGYTF.

The rearrangement links TRBV29-1 to TRBJ2-5, with a weak D call TRBD2 (6 bases). The J call may not be correct, given that the DNA end is closer to TRBJ2-7. Germline V gene sequence: CDR1 SQVTM, CDR2 ANQGSEA. There are 14 residues in the CDR3. The DNA for the CDR3 is TGCAGCGTTGTACCGTCTAGCGCGGTCTACGAGCAGTACTTC. Amino acids: CSVVPSSAVYEQYF.

The rearrangement joins TRBV9 to TRBJ2-1; 8 bases fit TRBD2. Germline-derived CDR1 and CDR2 are SGDLS and YYNGEE. Germline trimming cut 3 bases from V and 2 bases from J; bases unmatched to any gene: 4. The CDR3 spans 15 residues. CDR3 DNA sequence: TGTGCCAGCAGCGCATTACTAGCGGCCTACAATGAGCAGTTCTTC. It translates to CASSALLAAYNEQFF.

The chain carries TRBV19 and TRBJ1-1; possibly TRBD1 for D (5 bases). CDR3 length equals 14 residues. Per germline, CDR1 LNHDA and CDR2 SQIVND (reference sequence). Trimming took 0 bases from V and 5 from J, leaving 10 bases between them. The CDR3 coding sequence is TGTGCCAGTAGTATAGACAGGGTAGCAACTGAAGCTTTCTTT. Translation gives CASSIDRVATEAFF. The full variable domain, with the rest looked up from reference TRBV19 and TRBJ1-1, is DGGITQSPKYLFRKEGQNVTLSCEQNLNHDAMYWYRQDPGQGLRLIYYSQIVNDFQKGDIAEGYSVSREKKESFPLTVTSAQKNPTAFYLCASSIDRVATEAFFGQGTRLTVV.

The chain recombines TRBV28 with TRBJ1-1; D may be TRBD1 (5 bases). V lost 4 bases, J lost 11 bases, and 23 bases lay in between. CDR3 size: 15 residues. Germline loops: CDR1 MDHEN, CDR2 SYDVKM. CDR3 loop: CASSSRPIDRVEAFF. Here the CDR3 DNA reads TGTGCCAGCAGTTCCCGGCCAATCGACAGAGTGGAGGCTTTCTTT.